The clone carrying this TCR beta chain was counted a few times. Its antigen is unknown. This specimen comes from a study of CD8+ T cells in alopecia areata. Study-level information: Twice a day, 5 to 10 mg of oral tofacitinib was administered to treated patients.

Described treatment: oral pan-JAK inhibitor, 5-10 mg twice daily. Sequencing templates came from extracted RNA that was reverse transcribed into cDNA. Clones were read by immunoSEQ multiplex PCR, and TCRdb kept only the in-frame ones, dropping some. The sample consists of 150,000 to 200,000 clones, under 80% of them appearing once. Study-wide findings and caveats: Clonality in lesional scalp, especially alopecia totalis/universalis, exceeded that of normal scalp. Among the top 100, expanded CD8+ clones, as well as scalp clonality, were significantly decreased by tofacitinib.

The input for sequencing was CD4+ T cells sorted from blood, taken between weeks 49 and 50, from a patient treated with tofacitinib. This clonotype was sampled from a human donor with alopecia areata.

This CDR3 reads CASRSTGVLNQPQHF. DNA of the CDR3: TGTGCCAGCAGGTCGACAGGGGTACTCAATCAGCCCCAGCATTTT. The chain is built from TRBV2 and TRBJ1-5, with 8 positions matching TRBD1. CDR3 size: 15 residues. The V gene end was trimmed by 6 bases and the J gene end by 3 bases; junction bases not matched to a gene: 7. From germline, CDR1 is SNHLY and CDR2 FYNNEI.